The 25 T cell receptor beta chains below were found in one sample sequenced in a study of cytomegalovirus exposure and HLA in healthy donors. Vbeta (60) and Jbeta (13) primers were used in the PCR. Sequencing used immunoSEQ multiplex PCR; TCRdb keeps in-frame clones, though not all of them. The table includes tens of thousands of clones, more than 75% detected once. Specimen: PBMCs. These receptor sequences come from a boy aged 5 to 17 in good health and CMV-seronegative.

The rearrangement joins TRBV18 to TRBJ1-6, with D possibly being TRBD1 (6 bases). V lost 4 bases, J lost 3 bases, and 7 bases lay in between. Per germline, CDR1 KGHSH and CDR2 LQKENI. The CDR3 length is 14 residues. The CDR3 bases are TGTGCCAGCTCACACAGGGACTATAATTCACCCCTCCACTTT. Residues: CASSHRDYNSPLHF.

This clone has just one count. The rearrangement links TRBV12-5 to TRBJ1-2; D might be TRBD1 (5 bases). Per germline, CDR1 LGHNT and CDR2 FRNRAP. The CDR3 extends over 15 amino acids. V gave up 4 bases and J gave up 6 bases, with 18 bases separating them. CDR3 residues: CASGSPWGDHDGYTF. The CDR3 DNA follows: TGTGCTAGTGGTTCACCCTGGGGGGACCACGATGGCTACACCTTC.

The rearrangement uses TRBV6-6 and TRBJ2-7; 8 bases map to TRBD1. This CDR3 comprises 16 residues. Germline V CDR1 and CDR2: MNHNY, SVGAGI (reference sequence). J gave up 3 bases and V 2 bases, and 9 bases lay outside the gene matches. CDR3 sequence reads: CASSYQQGTGGYEQYF. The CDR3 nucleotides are TGTGCCAGCAGTTACCAACAAGGGACAGGCGGCTACGAGCAGTACTTC.

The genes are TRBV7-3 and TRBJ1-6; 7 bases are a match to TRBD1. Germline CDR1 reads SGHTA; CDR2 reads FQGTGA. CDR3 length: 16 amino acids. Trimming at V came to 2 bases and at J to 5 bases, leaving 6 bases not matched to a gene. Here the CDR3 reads CASSLLGGPHNSPLHF. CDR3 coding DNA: TGTGCCAGCAGCTTATTAGGGGGCCCCCATAATTCACCCCTCCACTTT.

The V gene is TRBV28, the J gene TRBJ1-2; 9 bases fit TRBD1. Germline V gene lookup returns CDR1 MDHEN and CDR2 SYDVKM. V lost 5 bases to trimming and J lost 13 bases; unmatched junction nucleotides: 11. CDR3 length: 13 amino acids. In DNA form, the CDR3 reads TGTGCCAGCAGTGACAACTCGGGACAGGGAGGCACCTTC. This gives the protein CASSDNSGQGGTF.

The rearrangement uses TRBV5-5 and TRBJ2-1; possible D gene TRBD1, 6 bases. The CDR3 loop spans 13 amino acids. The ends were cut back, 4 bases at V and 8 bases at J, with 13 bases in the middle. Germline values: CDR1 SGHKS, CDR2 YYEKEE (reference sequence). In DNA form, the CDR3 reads TGTGCCAGCAGCCCTCGACAGGCCTATGAGCAGTTCTTC. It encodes CASSPRQAYEQFF.

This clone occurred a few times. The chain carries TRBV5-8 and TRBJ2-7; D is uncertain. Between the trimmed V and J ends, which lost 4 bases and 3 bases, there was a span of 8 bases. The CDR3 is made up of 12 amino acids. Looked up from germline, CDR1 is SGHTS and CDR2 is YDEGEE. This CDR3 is CASSLGLYEQYF. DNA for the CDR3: TGTGCCAGCAGCCTCGGTCTCTACGAGCAGTACTTC.

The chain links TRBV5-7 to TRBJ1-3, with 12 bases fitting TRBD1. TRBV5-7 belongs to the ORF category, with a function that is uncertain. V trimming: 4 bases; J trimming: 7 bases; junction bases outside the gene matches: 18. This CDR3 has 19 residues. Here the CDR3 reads CASSPRRNGDRGHDNTIYF. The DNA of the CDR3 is TGTGCCAGCAGCCCTCGCCGAAATGGGGACAGGGGGCATGACAACACCATATATTTT.

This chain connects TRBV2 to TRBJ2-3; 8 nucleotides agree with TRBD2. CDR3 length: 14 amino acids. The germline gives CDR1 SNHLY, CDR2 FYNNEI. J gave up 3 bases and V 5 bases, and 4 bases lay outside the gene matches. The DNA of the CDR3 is TGTGCCAGCAGTTCACTAGCGGTAACAGATACGCAGTATTTT. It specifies CASSSLAVTDTQYF. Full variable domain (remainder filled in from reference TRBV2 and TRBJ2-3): EPEVTQTPSHQVTQMGQEVILRCVPISNHLYFYWYRQILGQKVEFLVSFYNNEISEKSEIFDDQFSVERPDGSNFTLKIRSTKLEDSAMYFCASSSLAVTDTQYFGPGTRLTVL.

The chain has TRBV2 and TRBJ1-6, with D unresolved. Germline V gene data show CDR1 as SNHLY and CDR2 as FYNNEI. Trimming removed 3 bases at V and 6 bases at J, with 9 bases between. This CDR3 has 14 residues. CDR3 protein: CASSDGRRNSPLHF. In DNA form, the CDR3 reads TGTGCCAGCAGTGATGGCCGCCGTAATTCACCCCTCCACTTT.

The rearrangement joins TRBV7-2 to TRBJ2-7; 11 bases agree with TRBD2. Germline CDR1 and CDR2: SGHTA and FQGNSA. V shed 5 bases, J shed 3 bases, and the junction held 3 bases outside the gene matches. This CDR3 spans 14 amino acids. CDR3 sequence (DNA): TGTGCCAGCAGCCCTGGACTAGCGGGCTACGAGCAGTACTTC. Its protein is CASSPGLAGYEQYF.

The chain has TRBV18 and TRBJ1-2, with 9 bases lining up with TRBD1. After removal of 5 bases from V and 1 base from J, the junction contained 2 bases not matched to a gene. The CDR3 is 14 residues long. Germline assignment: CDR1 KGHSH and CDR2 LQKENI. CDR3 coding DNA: TGTGCCAGCTCATTGGACAGGGGTAACTATGGCTACACCTTC. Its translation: CASSLDRGNYGYTF.

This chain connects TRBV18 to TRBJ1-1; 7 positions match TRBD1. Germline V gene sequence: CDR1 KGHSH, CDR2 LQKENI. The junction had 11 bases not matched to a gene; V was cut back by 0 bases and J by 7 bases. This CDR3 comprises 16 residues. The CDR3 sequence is CASSPPSQGVYGEAFF. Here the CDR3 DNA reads TGTGCCAGCTCACCACCATCCCAGGGGGTATATGGTGAAGCTTTCTTT.

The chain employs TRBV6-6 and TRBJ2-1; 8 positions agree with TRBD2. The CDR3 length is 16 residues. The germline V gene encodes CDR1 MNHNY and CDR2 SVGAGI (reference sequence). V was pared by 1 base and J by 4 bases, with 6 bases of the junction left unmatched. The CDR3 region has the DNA TGTGCCAGCAGTTACTTCCGGGGGGGCACATACAATGAGCAGTTCTTC. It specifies CASSYFRGGTYNEQFF.

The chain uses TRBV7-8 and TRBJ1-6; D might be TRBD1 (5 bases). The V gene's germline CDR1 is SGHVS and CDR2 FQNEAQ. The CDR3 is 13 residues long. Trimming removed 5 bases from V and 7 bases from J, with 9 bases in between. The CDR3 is CASSPQGNSPLHF. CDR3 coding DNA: TGTGCCAGCAGCCCGCAGGGCAATTCACCCCTCCACTTT.

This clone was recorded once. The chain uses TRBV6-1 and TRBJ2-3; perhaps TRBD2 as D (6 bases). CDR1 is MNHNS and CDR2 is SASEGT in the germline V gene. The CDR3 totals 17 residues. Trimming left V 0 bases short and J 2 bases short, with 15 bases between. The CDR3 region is CASSEATLAVYTDTQYF. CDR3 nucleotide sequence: TGTGCCAGCAGTGAAGCGACGTTAGCGGTGTACACAGATACGCAGTATTTT.

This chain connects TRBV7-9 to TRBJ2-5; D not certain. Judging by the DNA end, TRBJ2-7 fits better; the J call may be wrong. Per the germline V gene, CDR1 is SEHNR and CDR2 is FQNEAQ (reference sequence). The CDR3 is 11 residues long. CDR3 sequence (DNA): TGTGCCAGCAGCTTATCCTACGAGCAGTACTTC. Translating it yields CASSLSYEQYF.

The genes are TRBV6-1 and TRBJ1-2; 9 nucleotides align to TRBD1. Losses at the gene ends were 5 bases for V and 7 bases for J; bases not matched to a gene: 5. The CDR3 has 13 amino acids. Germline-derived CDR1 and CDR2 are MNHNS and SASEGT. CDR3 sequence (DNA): TGTGCCAGCAGTCCGGGACAGGGACGTGGCTACACCTTC. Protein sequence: CASSPGQGRGYTF.

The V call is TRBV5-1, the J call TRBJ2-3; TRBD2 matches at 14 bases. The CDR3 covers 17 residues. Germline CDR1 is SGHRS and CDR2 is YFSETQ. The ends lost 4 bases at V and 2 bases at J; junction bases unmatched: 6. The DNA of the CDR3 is TGCGCCAGCAGCGACGGGACTAGCGGGGGACTCACAGATACGCAGTATTTT. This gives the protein CASSDGTSGGLTDTQYF.

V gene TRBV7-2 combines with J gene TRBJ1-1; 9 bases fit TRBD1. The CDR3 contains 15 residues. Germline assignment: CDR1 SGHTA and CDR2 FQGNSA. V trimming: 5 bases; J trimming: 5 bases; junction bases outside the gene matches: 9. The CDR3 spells CASSRDRASRTEAFF. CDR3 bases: TGTGCCAGCAGCCGGGACAGGGCTTCGAGAACTGAAGCTTTCTTT. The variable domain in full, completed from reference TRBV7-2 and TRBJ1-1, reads GAGVSQSPSNKVTEKGKDVELRCDPISGHTALYWYRQSLGQGLEFLIYFQGNSAPDKSGLPSDRFSAERTGGSVSTLTIQRTQQEDSAVYLCASSRDRASRTEAFFGQGTRLTVV.

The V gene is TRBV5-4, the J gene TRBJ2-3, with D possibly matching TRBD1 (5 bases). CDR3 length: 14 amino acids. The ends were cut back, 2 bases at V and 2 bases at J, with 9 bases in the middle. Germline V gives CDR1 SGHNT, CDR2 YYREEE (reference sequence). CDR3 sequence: CASSLQVPTDTQYF. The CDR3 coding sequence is TGTGCCAGCAGCTTACAGGTACCCACAGATACGCAGTATTTT.

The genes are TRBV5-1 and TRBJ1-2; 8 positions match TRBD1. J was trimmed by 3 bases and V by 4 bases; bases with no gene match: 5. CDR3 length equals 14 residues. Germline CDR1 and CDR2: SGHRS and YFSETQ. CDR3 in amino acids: CASSTQDRDYGYTF. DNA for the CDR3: TGCGCCAGCAGCACTCAGGACAGGGACTATGGCTACACCTTC.

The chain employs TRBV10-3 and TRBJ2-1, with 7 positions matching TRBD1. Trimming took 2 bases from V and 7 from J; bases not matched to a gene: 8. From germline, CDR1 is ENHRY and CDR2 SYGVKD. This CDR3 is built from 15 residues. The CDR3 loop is CAISERGQGRNEQFF. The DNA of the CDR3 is TGTGCCATCAGTGAGAGGGGGCAGGGACGGAATGAGCAGTTCTTC.

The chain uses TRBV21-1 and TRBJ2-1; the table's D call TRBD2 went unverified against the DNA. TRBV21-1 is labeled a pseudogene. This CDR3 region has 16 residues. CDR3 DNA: TGTGCCAGCAGCGTAACCCGGGGGGACGGCTACAATGAGCAGTTCTTC. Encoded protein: CASSVTRGDGYNEQFF.

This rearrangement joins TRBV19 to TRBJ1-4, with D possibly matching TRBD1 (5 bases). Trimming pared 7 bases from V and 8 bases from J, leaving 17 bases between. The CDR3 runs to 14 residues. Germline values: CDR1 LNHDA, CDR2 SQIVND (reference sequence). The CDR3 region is CASKSGMRREKLFF. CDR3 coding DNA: TGTGCCAGTAAATCAGGGATGAGAAGAGAAAAACTGTTTTTT.